Listed here is a single TCR beta chain. This record comes from a study of blood T cell repertoires in COVID-19. This CDR3 has 16 residues. V shed 1 base, J shed 2 bases, and the junction held 5 bases outside the gene matches. Germline V lookup: CDR1 LGHNA, CDR2 YSLEER. Some clones are missing from TCRdb's copy, which holds only in-frame ones; the method was immunoSEQ multiplex PCR. The repertoire holds about 210,000 clones, about 88% seen once, with about 1.8% in the top ten. The origin of this receptor is a man between 70 and 80 years old with acute or convalescent COVID-19. V gene TRBV4-3 combines with J gene TRBJ1-5; 7 bases fit TRBD1. Sample: peripheral blood. CDR3 nucleotide sequence: TGCGCCAGCAGCCAAGTGTACAGGGGCGGCAATCAGCCCCAGCATTTT. Translating gives CASSQVYRGGNQPQHF.